A selection of T cell receptor beta chains follows, all from one sample in a study of CD8 T cells in ankylosing spondylitis. Each CDR3 protein gets one entry after TCRdb re-called the 5' RACE reads with MiXCR. Of around 150,000 distinct CDR3 sequences listed, approximately 48% were seen once; the top ten hold 13% to 15%. The sequenced sample consisted of synovial fluid, either unsorted or a sorted T cell fraction (not recorded which). Receptors were obtained from a male donor with ankylosing spondylitis. The CDR3 runs from the conserved cysteine through the conserved F or W. The D gene is left open where the match is weak. Clone sizes are given selectively: once, few, many, or a class where the clone is expanded.

J gene | clone size | D gene | V gene | CDR3 DNA | CDR3 protein
TRBJ2-7 | . | . | TRBV6-2/TRBV6-3 | TGTGCCAGCAGTTACCAGGCACTCTACGAGCAGTACTTC | CASSYQALYEQYF
TRBJ2-7 | . | TRBD1 | TRBV29-1 | TGCAGCGTTCGGACAGGGGGCTTCTACGAGCAGTACTTC | CSVRTGGFYEQYF
TRBJ2-3 | few | TRBD2 | TRBV4-3 | TGCGCCAGCAGCCACGGGACTAGCGGGAGTTGGACAGATACGCAGTATTTT | CASSHGTSGSWTDTQYF
TRBJ2-6 | . | TRBD1 | TRBV4-1 | TGCGCCAGCAGCCCCCCTCGGGGACAGGGGACTGGTGGGGCCAACGTCCTGACTTTC | CASSPPRGQGTGGANVLTF
TRBJ1-4 | . | . | TRBV28 | TGTGCCAGCACCAATAAACAAGGGTGGGAAAAACTGTTTTTT | CASTNKQGWEKLFF
TRBJ2-1 | few | . | TRBV7-8 | TGTGCCAGCAGCTTAGTTTCCAACCTGTACAATGAGCAGTTCTTC | CASSLVSNLYNEQFF
TRBJ1-1 | . | . | TRBV10-3 | TGTGCCATCAGTGCACAGGACTACACTGAAGCTTTCTTT | CAISAQDYTEAFF
TRBJ2-1 | few | . | TRBV28 | TGTGCCAGCAGTTTTTTGGACTACCAGCTTACCATTTACAATGAGCAGTTCTTC | CASSFLDYQLTIYNEQFF
TRBJ1-1 | . | TRBD1 | TRBV5-1 | TGCGCCAGCAGCTGTGGACCTCAGGGGGCAGATGAAGCTTTCTTT | CASSCGPQGADEAFF
TRBJ2-1 | . | TRBD2 | TRBV9 | TGTGCCAGCAGCGTTGAGCCAGGACTAGTGAACAATGAGCAGTTCTTC | CASSVEPGLVNNEQFF
TRBJ1-5 | few | . | TRBV7-8 | TGTGCCAGCAGCTTTTCTTCATCGTATGCCAATCAGCCCCAGCATTTT | CASSFSSSYANQPQHF
TRBJ2-7 | . | TRBD1 | TRBV13 | TGTGCCAGCAGCCCCAAATCGACAGGGGTTTTTTCCTACGAGCAGTACTTC | CASSPKSTGVFSYEQYF
TRBJ2-7 | once | TRBD1 | TRBV27 | TGTGCCAGCAGTCCCAGCGGACAGGGGGCCTACGAGCAGTACTTC | CASSPSGQGAYEQYF
TRBJ2-7 | . | . | TRBV15 | TGTGCCACCGCGGACAGATCCTACGAGCAGTACTTC | CATADRSYEQYF
TRBJ1-2 | once | . | TRBV12-3/TRBV12-4 | TGTGCCAGCAGTTCACAGGGAAGGGATGGCTACACCTTC | CASSSQGRDGYTF
TRBJ2-7 | . | TRBD1 | TRBV4-3 | TGCGCCAGCAGCCAACTCCAGGGGGACTACGAGCAGTACTTC | CASSQLQGDYEQYF
TRBJ1-2 | many | . | TRBV7-6 | TGTGCCAGCAGCCAGGGACCGATCTATGGCTACACCTTC | CASSQGPIYGYTF
TRBJ1-3 | . | . | TRBV15 | TGTGCCACCAGCAGGAGGAGGGACGGGAGCTCTGGAAACACCATATATTTT | CATSRRRDGSSGNTIYF
TRBJ2-1 | . | . | TRBV5-4 | TGTGCCAGCAGGTCCCCCTACAATGAGCAGTTCTTC | CASRSPYNEQFF
TRBJ1-1 | . | . | TRBV20-1 | TGCAGTGCTCGTCGGGGGGTCACTGAAGCTTTCTTT | CSARRGVTEAFF
TRBJ2-1 | . | . | TRBV12-3/TRBV12-4 | TGTGCCAGCAACGGGTGGTCCTACAATGAGCAGTTCTTC | CASNGWSYNEQFF
TRBJ1-2 | . | . | TRBV12-3/TRBV12-4 | TGTGCCAGCATTCGCTCCCTCGGGGTCCTGAGTGGCTACACCTTC | CASIRSLGVLSGYTF
TRBJ2-2 | . | . | TRBV9 | TGTGCCAGCAGCGTAGGGGCGGATTACACCGGGGAGCTGTTTTTT | CASSVGADYTGELFF
TRBJ2-5 | . | . | TRBV28 | TGTGCCAGCAGTTTCGAGGGGGTCCAAGAGACCCAGTACTTC | CASSFEGVQETQYF
TRBJ1-5 | . | . | TRBV2 | TGTGCCAGCAGGGGGGGCGGAAATCAGCCCCAGCATTTT | CASRGGGNQPQHF
TRBJ2-2 | . | . | TRBV7-9 | TGTGCCAGCAGCTTAGAGCCAGGCACCGGGGAGCTGTTTTTT | CASSLEPGTGELFF
TRBJ2-7 | few | TRBD2 | TRBV6-1 | TGTGCCAGCAGTCTAGGACTAGTAGGCTACGAGCAGTACTTC | CASSLGLVGYEQYF
TRBJ2-3 | . | . | TRBV28 | TGTGCCAGCAGTTTTGTTTTCCAGCGGGCCCCCTTTTGTCCAGATACGCAGTATTTT | CASSFVFQRAPFCPDTQYF
TRBJ1-5 | few | TRBD1 | TRBV4-1 | TGCGCCAGCAGCCAAGAGTTGGGACAGACAAATCAGCCCCAGCATTTT | CASSQELGQTNQPQHF
TRBJ1-3 | . | . | TRBV4-1 | TGCGCCAGCAGGGCCCGGGCCCAGCTTCATGGAAACACCATATATTTT | CASRARAQLHGNTIYF
TRBJ2-2 | . | . | TRBV25-1 | TGTGCCAGCCAGTACGGGGCGGACACCGGGGAGCTGTTTTTT | CASQYGADTGELFF
TRBJ2-3 | . | . | TRBV6-1 | TGTGCCAGCAGATCGCACCCTTCTAAAAGGGAATATTTT | CASRSHPSKREYF
TRBJ1-1 | . | TRBD1 | TRBV3-1 | TGTGCCAGCAGCCCCCGACAGGGATTGCACACTGAAGCTTTCTTT | CASSPRQGLHTEAFF
TRBJ2-3 | . | . | TRBV12-3/TRBV12-4 | TGTGCCAGCAGTTTAATGGGGGACCCAGATACGCAGTATTTT | CASSLMGDPDTQYF
TRBJ1-6 | many | . | TRBV5-6 | TGTGCCACCAACCTGTTCGGGTCACCCCTCCACTTT | CATNLFGSPLHF